A single sample gave rise to the 19 T cell receptor beta chains below, sequenced in a study of cytotoxic CD8 clonotypes in ibrutinib-treated CLL. Data came from immunoSEQ multiplex PCR; TCRdb stores just in-frame clones and leaves some out. The sample yields 50,000 to 60,000 clones, roughly 85% seen once. The specimen was PBMCs, collected after 24 months of ibrutinib treatment. The receptors originated from a human donor with chronic lymphocytic leukemia.

This sequence joins TRBV10-3 and TRBJ1-2, with D unclear. Germline CDR1 reads ENHRY; CDR2 reads SYGVKD. The CDR3 loop spans 14 amino acids. V lost 4 bases to trimming and J lost 1 base, with 10 bases between them. CDR3 protein: CAISVSSVNYGYTF. The CDR3, as DNA: TGTGCCATCAGTGTATCTTCAGTTAACTATGGCTACACCTTC.

The chain combines TRBV7-2 with TRBJ1-2; D is perhaps TRBD1 (5 bases). Trimming removed 5 bases from V and 0 bases from J, with 10 bases in between. Germline CDR1 and CDR2: SGHTA and FQGNSA. The CDR3 loop spans 14 amino acids. The DNA for the CDR3 is TGTGCCAGCAGCCGCCGGGACCCTAACTATGGCTACACCTTC. It encodes CASSRRDPNYGYTF.

The chain recombines TRBV6-6 with TRBJ1-1; D is undetermined. The germline CDR1 and CDR2 sequences are MNHNY and SVGAGI (reference sequence). The CDR3 is 13 amino acids. Trimming took 1 base from V and 6 from J, leaving 9 bases between them. The chain's CDR3 is CASSYYAGSEAFF. As DNA, the CDR3 is TGTGCCAGCAGTTACTACGCGGGGTCTGAAGCTTTCTTT.

This clone was picked up a small number of times. CDR3 bases: TGCGCCAGCAGTCAAAGGGGTTTCTATGGCTACACCTTC. It is translated as CASSQRGFYGYTF. This chain uses TRBV23-1 with TRBJ1-2; tentative D call: TRBD1 (5 bases). TRBV23-1 is flagged as an ORF with uncertain function. This CDR3 has 13 amino acids. V was shortened by 2 bases and J by 4 bases, with 8 bases between the two germline ends.

The chain recombines TRBV2 with TRBJ2-1; D is perhaps TRBD2 (6 bases). From germline, CDR1 is SNHLY and CDR2 FYNNEI. V was cut by 7 bases and J by 5 bases, with 12 bases left in between. The CDR3 contains 13 residues. The CDR3 DNA reads as TGTGCCAGCAAGTGGGTAGCGGACAATGAGCAGTTCTTC. Encoded protein: CASKWVADNEQFF.

This sequence joins TRBV16 and TRBJ2-6; D not certain. Deletions cut 4 bases from V and 1 base from J, with 2 bases between. Germline-derived CDR1 and CDR2 are KGHSY and FQNENV. This CDR3 has 13 residues. DNA of the CDR3: TGTGCCAGCAGCCGATCTGGGGCCAACGTCCTGACTTTC. Its protein is CASSRSGANVLTF.

The rearrangement uses TRBV19 and TRBJ2-1; 11 bases line up with TRBD2. CDR1 and CDR2 (germline): LNHDA, SQIVND (reference sequence). With 4 bases clipped from V and 9 bases from J, the junction kept 8 bases outside the gene matches. This CDR3 contains 15 residues. This chain's CDR3 is CASSNQTSGKVEQFF. The DNA of the CDR3 is TGTGCCAGTAGTAACCAGACTAGCGGGAAGGTTGAGCAGTTCTTC.

This chain joins TRBV25-1 and TRBJ2-1; perhaps D is TRBD1 or TRBD2 (6 bases each). V was shortened by 3 bases and J by 7 bases, with 19 bases between the two germline ends. CDR3 size: 16 residues. The germline gives CDR1 MGHDK, CDR2 SYGVNS. The CDR3 region is CASSEEGQRVKNEQFF. CDR3 in DNA: TGTGCCAGCAGTGAGGAAGGACAGCGGGTCAAGAATGAGCAGTTCTTC.

The rearrangement links TRBV15 to TRBJ2-7; 10 bases match TRBD2. The CDR3 contains 14 residues. J lost 7 bases, V lost 2 bases, and 5 bases had no gene match. Germline V gene lookup returns CDR1 LNHNV and CDR2 YYDKDF (reference sequence). CDR3 coding DNA: TGTGCCACCAGCAGACTAGCGGGAGTGGGGGAGCAGTACTTC. Amino acids: CATSRLAGVGEQYF.

This clone has only a few counts. The CDR3 DNA is TGTGCCAGCAGTTTGAACAATCAGCCCCAGCATTTT. Translation gives CASSLNNQPQHF. This rearrangement joins TRBV28 to TRBJ1-5, with no clear D. CDR3 size: 12 residues. The V and J ends lost 3 bases and 3 bases respectively, with 3 bases between them. Germline V lookup: CDR1 MDHEN, CDR2 SYDVKM.

This clone was observed once. The V call is TRBV12-5, the J call TRBJ2-4, with 7 bases identical to TRBD2. The CDR3 loop spans 19 amino acids. The V and J ends lost 5 bases and 0 bases, in that order; junction bases with no gene match: 16. Germline CDR1 reads LGHNT; CDR2 reads FRNRAP. CDR3 nucleotides: TGTGCTAGTGGTCCCAGATGGGCTAGCGGAGGGCTAGCCAAAAACATTCAGTACTTC. The encoded protein is CASGPRWASGGLAKNIQYF.

The genes are TRBV9 and TRBJ2-4, with D possibly TRBD1 on 6 matching bases. Deletions cut 3 bases from V and 0 bases from J, with 13 bases between. Looked up from germline, CDR1 is SGDLS and CDR2 is YYNGEE. The CDR3 runs to 16 residues. This chain's CDR3 is CASSAGTNLAKNIQYF. The CDR3 coding sequence is TGTGCCAGCAGCGCCGGGACAAACCTAGCCAAAAACATTCAGTACTTC. The full variable domain, completed using reference TRBV9 and TRBJ2-4, is DSGVTQTPKHLITATGQRVTLRCSPRSGDLSVYWYQQSLDQGLQFLIQYYNGEERAKGNILERFSAQQFPDLHSELNLSSLELGDSALYFCASSAGTNLAKNIQYFGAGTRLSVL.

The chain has TRBV7-9 and TRBJ2-3; D possibly corresponds to TRBD2 (5 bases). V gave up 6 bases and J gave up 6 bases, with 10 bases separating them. The CDR3 is 12 amino acids. The germline V gene encodes CDR1 SEHNR and CDR2 FQNEAQ (reference sequence). CDR3 residues: CASRHWTDTQYF. The CDR3 DNA reads TGTGCCAGCAGGCACTGGACTGATACGCAGTATTTT.

The gene calls are TRBV5-4 and TRBJ2-7; 12 bases are a match to TRBD2. V shed 4 bases, J shed 5 bases, and the junction held 16 bases outside the gene matches. Germline values: CDR1 SGHNT, CDR2 YYREEE (reference sequence). CDR3 length: 18 residues. CDR3 amino acids: CASSGQTSGRIVNDEQYF. The CDR3 DNA is TGTGCCAGCAGCGGTCAGACTAGCGGGAGAATTGTAAACGACGAGCAGTACTTC.

The chain links TRBV9 to TRBJ2-7; 9 bases map to TRBD2. The V segment lost 0 bases and the J segment 3 bases; nucleotides outside the gene matches: 7. Looked up from germline, CDR1 is SGDLS and CDR2 is YYNGEE. The CDR3 loop spans 16 amino acids. The CDR3 spells CASSVDAAGGFYEQYF. In DNA form, the CDR3 reads TGTGCCAGCAGCGTAGATGCAGCGGGGGGCTTCTACGAGCAGTACTTC.

CDR3 residues: CATSSDPSGELFF. CDR3 DNA: TGTGCCACCAGTAGTGATCCGTCCGGGGAGCTGTTTTTT. The genes are TRBV15 and TRBJ2-2; no definite D call. Per germline, CDR1 LNHNV and CDR2 YYDKDF (reference sequence). The ends were cut back, 6 bases at V and 6 bases at J, with 11 bases in the middle. The length of the CDR3 is 13 residues.

V gene TRBV7-6 combines with J gene TRBJ2-3; D is perhaps TRBD1 (7 bases). V shed 2 bases and J shed 5 bases, with 17 bases lying between them. Germline CDR1 reads SGHVS; CDR2 reads FNYEAQ. The CDR3 covers 16 residues. CDR3 bases: TGTGCCAGCAGCTTAAGAAGGAGGGGGCAAGGAGATACGCAGTATTTT. Its translation is CASSLRRRGQGDTQYF.

CDR3 coding DNA: TGTGCCAGCAGCCTCGATCGGGCTGGGGGCTACACCTTC. Its protein product is CASSLDRAGGYTF. The chain has TRBV6-4 and TRBJ1-2; D is uncertain. This CDR3 comprises 13 residues. In germline, CDR1 is MRHNA, CDR2 SNTAGT. V lost 6 bases to trimming and J lost 8 bases, with 16 bases between them.

The chain has TRBV19 and TRBJ2-3, with 8 bases that match TRBD1. The CDR3 is 13 residues long. With V trimmed by 5 bases and J by 6 bases, 4 bases remained unmatched. Germline V gene data show CDR1 as LNHDA and CDR2 as SQIVND (reference sequence). CDR3 sequence reads: CASSPQGADTQYF. The CDR3, as DNA: TGTGCCAGTAGTCCCCAGGGGGCGGATACGCAGTATTTT.